This T cell receptor beta chain stems from a study of T cell changes during pregnancy in multiple sclerosis (dated by TCRdb to the late 2010s). Study-wide context: Changes in the T cell repertoire over the course of pregnancy were examined in this study in women with multiple sclerosis.

Receptor libraries were prepared by the immunoSEQ multiplex PCR assay. TCRdb limited this immuneACCESS table to in-frame rearrangements with V and J called. A share of clones is missing; checked studies link under half to unresolved V genes, and the rest is unexplained. The sample includes tens of thousands of clones, with 75% to 95% observed a single time. Around 0.64% of the sample rests with the top ten. This clone came up once. Which antigen it targets is not known. Qualities for individual bases were not recorded, and no much larger clone is one base off. Sequences SGHRS (CDR1) and YFSETQ (CDR2) are obtained from the germline V gene. Counted from cysteine to phenylalanine, this CDR3 has 18 amino acids. The only DNA kept is the CDR3, 54 bases in frame from the first base. Unmatched junction bases come to 9, with V trimmed by 5 bases and J by 1 base.

The V and J genes are TRBV5-1 and TRBJ2-3; TRBD2 agrees with 14 junctional bases. The material sequenced was CD4+ T cells from peripheral blood mononuclear cells, taken before pregnancy. This TCR derives from a female donor with multiple sclerosis, enrolled in a pregnancy study. The DNA reads TGCGCCAGCAGTCCGGGACTAGCGGGGGTAGTGGGCACAGATACGCAGTATTTT. This is translated as CASSPGLAGVVGTDTQYF.